This is a list of T cell receptor beta chains from one sample in a study of blood T cell repertoires in COVID-19. Clones were read by immunoSEQ multiplex PCR, and TCRdb kept only the in-frame ones, dropping some. The sample lists about 170,000 clones, about 87% seen once, with 2% to 3% in the top ten. Sample: peripheral blood. The receptor set was obtained from a woman older than 75 with COVID-19, enrolled during active disease. Each CDR3 is given with its conserved first and last residue. Each record gives: V gene, D gene, J gene, clone size, CDR3 DNA, CDR3 protein. A D gene is named only where the DNA matches it firmly. Not every row has a clone size; where given, it reads once, few, many or a size class.

>TRBV19|-|TRBJ1-5|-
TGTGCCAGTAGTATTGCAGGGAATCAGCCCCAGCATTTT
CASSIAGNQPQHF
>TRBV2|-|TRBJ2-1|-
TGTGCCAGCAGTGAAATGGGACTTGATTACAATGAGCAGTTCTTC
CASSEMGLDYNEQFF
>TRBV27|-|TRBJ2-7|-
TGTGCCAGCAGTCCACCGGGACTGTTATCCTACGAGCAGTACTTC
CASSPPGLLSYEQYF
>TRBV9|-|TRBJ2-1|-
TGTGCCAGCAGCGACCGGGACTCCTACTACAATGAGCAGTTCTTC
CASSDRDSYYNEQFF
>TRBV7-9|-|TRBJ1-5|-
TGTGCCAGCAGCCTCCTACAGGGTCAGCCCCAGCATTTT
CASSLLQGQPQHF
>TRBV28|TRBD2|TRBJ2-3|-
TGTGCCAGCAGTCCCCCCGGGCGGGGGGTATCAACAGATACGCAGTATTTT
CASSPPGRGVSTDTQYF
>TRBV6-2/TRBV6-3|TRBD2|TRBJ2-6|-
TGTGCCAGCAGTTACGAGGTAGCGGGAGGGTTCTCTGGGGCCAACGTCCTGACTTTC
CASSYEVAGGFSGANVLTF
>TRBV14|-|TRBJ1-1|once
TGTGCCAGCAGCCAAGTGCAAGGGAGCACTGAAGCTTTCTTT
CASSQVQGSTEAFF
>TRBV18|-|TRBJ1-4|-
TGTGCCAGCTCCAACTCGGGGGAAATCGGTAATGAAAAACTGTTTTTT
CASSNSGEIGNEKLFF
>TRBV28|-|TRBJ1-2|-
TGTGCCAGCAGTTCCGGTGTCTCTATCTACGGCTACACCTTC
CASSSGVSIYGYTF
>TRBV6-2/TRBV6-3|TRBD1|TRBJ1-6|-
TGTGCCAGCAGTACCGGGACAGGGGTCTCACCCCTCCACTTT
CASSTGTGVSPLHF
>TRBV25-1|TRBD1|TRBJ2-5|once
TGTGCCAGCTTCGACAGGGACCAAGAGACCCAGTACTTC
CASFDRDQETQYF
>TRBV7-9|TRBD1|TRBJ2-3|-
TGTGCCAGCAGCTCCCGACAGGGGACTGCTCCTTTAACAGATACGCAGTATTTT
CASSSRQGTAPLTDTQYF
>TRBV2|-|TRBJ2-1|-
TGTGCCAGCGGAGGGAGCTCCTACAATGAGCAGTTCTTC
CASGGSSYNEQFF
>TRBV28|TRBD2|TRBJ2-1|-
TGTGCCAGCAACCTGGGGACTAGCGGGAGAAATGAGCAGTTCTTC
CASNLGTSGRNEQFF
>TRBV11-3|TRBD1|TRBJ2-1|-
TGTGCCAGCAGCCTTGGGACAGGAGCCTACAATGAGCAGTTCTTC
CASSLGTGAYNEQFF
>TRBV11-2|TRBD1|TRBJ2-7|-
TGTGCCAGCAGCTCGGGACAGGGAGGAATTTATTACGAGCAGTACTTC
CASSSGQGGIYYEQYF
>TRBV28|TRBD1|TRBJ1-2|-
TGTGCCAGCAGTTTAGAAGATCAGGGGGCCGGCTACACCTTC
CASSLEDQGAGYTF
>TRBV27|-|TRBJ1-6|-
TGTGCCAGCAGTTTCGGCCGGGGGATAACCACGGGGTCACCCCTCCACTTT
CASSFGRGITTGSPLHF
>TRBV7-6|-|TRBJ2-3|-
TGTGCCAGCAGCTCCGGACAGATCGGCGCAGATACGCAGTATTTT
CASSSGQIGADTQYF
>TRBV15|-|TRBJ1-1|-
TGTGCCACCAGCAGAGATCCAGGAACGAACACTGAAGCTTTCTTT
CATSRDPGTNTEAFF
>TRBV15|-|TRBJ1-1|-
TGTGCCACCAGCGTTGGTTGGGGACAGAACACTGAAGCTTTCTTT
CATSVGWGQNTEAFF
>TRBV7-2|-|TRBJ1-5|-
TGTGCCAGCAGCCGGGATTTCAATCAGCCCCAGCATTTT
CASSRDFNQPQHF
>TRBV18|-|TRBJ2-5|-
TGTGCCAGCGGACGGGGACAAGAGACCCAGTACTTC
CASGRGQETQYF
>TRBV6-5|-|TRBJ1-2|-
TGTGCCAGCAGTTACTTACGGAACTATGGCTACACCTTC
CASSYLRNYGYTF
>TRBV5-4|TRBD2|TRBJ2-1|few
TGTGCCAGCAGCTTGGCTAGGGCTAGCGGGAGCCCACTCGAGCAGTTCTTC
CASSLARASGSPLEQFF
>TRBV5-1|-|TRBJ1-1|-
TGCGCCAGCAGCTACCTAGACACTGAAGCTTTCTTT
CASSYLDTEAFF
>TRBV5-1|-|TRBJ2-5|once
TGCGCCAGCAGCTTGGGTAGGGAGGAAGAGACCCAGTACTTC
CASSLGREEETQYF
>TRBV6-1|-|TRBJ1-5|-
TGTGCCAGCAGTGATCGATGGTCCGGTCAGCCCCAGCATTTT
CASSDRWSGQPQHF
>TRBV12-3/TRBV12-4|TRBD2|TRBJ2-1|few
TGTGCCAGCAGTTGGGACTATAACAATGAGCAGTTCTTC
CASSWDYNNEQFF
>TRBV4-3|-|TRBJ2-6|medium-sized
TGCGCCAGCAGCCAAGAAAGGGGAACTGGGGCCAACGTCCTGACTTTC
CASSQERGTGANVLTF
>TRBV5-6|-|TRBJ2-1|-
TGTGCCAGCAGCTCGGACTCAAACTCTCAGTTCTTC
CASSSDSNSQFF
>TRBV19|TRBD2|TRBJ2-1|-
TGTGCCAGTAGTATAACCCCTAGCGGGTTTTACAATGAGCAGTTCTTC
CASSITPSGFYNEQFF
>TRBV28|-|TRBJ1-3|-
TGTGCCAGCAGTTTATCAGGGGTCGGAAACACCATATATTTT
CASSLSGVGNTIYF
>TRBV4-1|-|TRBJ1-1|once
TGCGCCAGCACGCCACGGGGTGACACTGAAGCTTTCTTT
CASTPRGDTEAFF
>TRBV9|TRBD1|TRBJ1-1|once
TGTGCCAGCAGCGGGGACAGGTACAGCAGTGAAGCTTTCTTT
CASSGDRYSSEAFF
>TRBV12-3/TRBV12-4|TRBD1|TRBJ1-2|few
TGTGCCAGCAGTCCGACAGGGGGCTATGGCTACACCTTC
CASSPTGGYGYTF
>TRBV6-2/TRBV6-3|TRBD2|TRBJ2-5|-
TGTGCCAGCAGCAGACTAGCGGCCCAAGAGACCCAGTACTTC
CASSRLAAQETQYF
>TRBV9|-|TRBJ2-1|-
TGTGCCAGCAGCGGTGTGGGGGCCTCTTACAATGAGCAGTTCTTC
CASSGVGASYNEQFF
>TRBV28|-|TRBJ2-5|-
TGTGCCAGCAGCGCGCATAAGGAGACCCAGTACTTC
CASSAHKETQYF
>TRBV21-1|-|TRBJ2-5|-
TGTGCCAGCAGCAAAGCGGAGGGACAGGGGCTGGGAGAGACCCAGTACTTC
CASSKAEGQGLGETQYF